This T cell receptor beta chain derives from a study of T cell repertoires in ileal Crohn's disease. Clones were sequenced by immunoSEQ multiplex PCR, and TCRdb holds only the in-frame ones, with some missing. The sample lists around 13,000 clones, 67% occurring once. The germline V gene encodes CDR1 MNHEY and CDR2 SVGAGI. The J segment lost 4 bases and the V segment lost 5 bases, leaving 5 bases of the junction unmatched. This CDR3 is built from 14 residues. Regarding time point: neoterminal ileum biopsy at postoperative endoscopy, about 6 months after surgery. The chain couples TRBV6-5 to TRBJ1-3, with 7 nucleotides matching TRBD1. This clonotype originated in an adult with Crohn's disease. The sequencing sample was made of ileal tissue. Here the CDR3 DNA reads TGTGCCAGCAGTACCACAGGGGAGGGAAACACCATATATTTT. It specifies CASSTTGEGNTIYF.